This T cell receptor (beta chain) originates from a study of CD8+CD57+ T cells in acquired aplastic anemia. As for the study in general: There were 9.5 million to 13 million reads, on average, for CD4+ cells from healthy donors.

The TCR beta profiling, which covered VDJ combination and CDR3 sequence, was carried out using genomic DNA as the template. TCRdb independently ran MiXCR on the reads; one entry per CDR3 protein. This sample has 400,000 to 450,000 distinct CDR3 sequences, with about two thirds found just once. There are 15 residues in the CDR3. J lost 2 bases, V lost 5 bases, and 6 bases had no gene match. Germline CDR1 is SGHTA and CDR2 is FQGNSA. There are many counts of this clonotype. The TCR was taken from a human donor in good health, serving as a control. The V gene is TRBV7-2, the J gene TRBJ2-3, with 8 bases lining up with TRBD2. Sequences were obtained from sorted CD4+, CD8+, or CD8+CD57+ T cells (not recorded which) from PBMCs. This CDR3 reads CASSNSGVFTDTQYF. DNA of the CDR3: TGTGCCAGCAGCAATAGCGGGGTTTTCACAGATACGCAGTATTTT.